This T cell receptor (beta chain) was recovered during a study of CD8+ T cells in alopecia areata. Findings of the study overall: On tofacitinib, scalp and blood still held many of the expanded lesional clones. Tofacitinib significantly reduced both scalp clonality and expanded CD8+ clones among the top 100. Whereas mice showed it more clearly, TCR sharing across patients was murkier, possibly because of HLA.

The V gene's germline CDR1 is SNHLY and CDR2 FYNNEI. Trimming left V 3 bases short and J 3 bases short, with 12 bases between. There are 14 residues in the CDR3. RNA, once extracted, was reverse transcribed into cDNA for use as the sequencing template. Produced via immunoSEQ multiplex PCR; TCRdb's table is partial and in-frame only. Of roughly 190,000 clones listed, about 65% are singletons. With regard to this clone: Its antigen is undetermined.

The treatment was: oral pan-JAK inhibitor, 5-10 mg twice daily. Alopecia areata patients provided lesional scalp punch biopsies and peripheral blood, both collected for the study. The chain is built from TRBV2 and TRBJ2-7; a weak D match, TRBD2 (6 bases). The source was CD4+ T cells sorted from blood, collected around week 49, from a patient treated with tofacitinib. This TCR was recovered from a human donor with alopecia areata. CDR3: CASSESVGGYEQYF. CDR3 nucleotide sequence: TGTGCCAGCAGTGAGTCGGTCGGGGGCTACGAGCAGTACTTC.